Below are 15 T cell receptor beta chains sequenced from a single sample in a study of T-cell reconstitution after alpha-beta-depleted transplantation in children. Unique molecular identifiers were incorporated when the TCRbeta library was constructed. MiXCR, run by TCRdb on the PCR reads, gives a single entry per CDR3 protein. The table lists around 680,000 distinct CDR3 sequences, roughly 17% of them singletons. Source: PBMCs from the stem cell graft donor, taken from the stem cell graft. These receptors all come from a human donor who donated a stem cell graft to a child with acute myeloid leukemia.

This clonotype occurred a few times. The chain is built from TRBV20-1 and TRBJ1-1; tentatively, D is TRBD1 (5 bases). Between the trimmed V and J ends, which lost 7 bases and 4 bases, there was a span of 13 bases. The CDR3 runs to 12 residues. Germline CDR1 DFQATT, CDR2 SNEGSKA (reference sequence). The CDR3 coding sequence is TGCAGTGGGCGGACAATGGGCACTGAAGCTTTCTTT. Protein: CSGRTMGTEAFF.

The chain combines TRBV19 with TRBJ1-2, with D possibly TRBD1 on 6 matching bases. Between the trimmed V and J ends, which lost 4 bases and 0 bases, there was a span of 9 bases. CDR1 LNHDA and CDR2 SQIVND come from the germline V gene (reference sequence). The CDR3 contains 14 residues. The CDR3 coding sequence is TGTGCCAGTAGTAGACAGGAGGCTAACTATGGCTACACCTTC. Protein sequence: CASSRQEANYGYTF.

This clonotype was seen repeatedly, ten times or more. The CDR3 reads CSAQMTGKETQYF. CDR3 sequence (DNA): TGCAGTGCTCAGATGACAGGGAAAGAGACCCAGTACTTC. The V gene is TRBV20-1, the J gene TRBJ2-5; 7 nucleotides match TRBD1. This CDR3 contains 13 residues. V shed 5 bases and J 3 bases; nucleotides not matched to a gene: 6. CDR1 DFQATT and CDR2 SNEGSKA come from the germline V gene (reference sequence).

This clonotype occurred a few times. The chain carries TRBV20-1 and TRBJ1-3; D might be TRBD1 (5 bases). Trimming removed 5 bases from V and 2 bases from J, with 16 bases in between. CDR1 and CDR2 (germline): DFQATT, SNEGSKA (reference sequence). CDR3 length: 15 residues. The CDR3 nucleotides read TGCAGTGCTCAAGACCTTGGAGGGGCTGGAAACACCATATATTTT. It specifies CSAQDLGGAGNTIYF.

This chain joins TRBV12-3 or TRBV12-4 and TRBJ2-7; D is perhaps TRBD1 or TRBD2 (5 bases each). The CDR3 runs 12 residues. Trimming left V 3 bases short and J 5 bases short, with 8 bases between. The CDR3 DNA sequence: TGTGCCAGCAGTTTCGGGACCCACGAGCAGTACTTC. Translating gives CASSFGTHEQYF.

This clonotype was detected only once. The junction departs from germline at one end; a sequencing error may be responsible. This sequence joins TRBV5-1 and TRBJ2-3, with D hard to call. This CDR3 is 16 amino acids long. Per germline, CDR1 SGHRS and CDR2 YFSETQ. The CDR3 DNA sequence: TGCGCCAGCAGCTCCCCTTTTAGAGAGAGCATAGATACGCAGTATTTT. It yields the protein CASSSPFRESIDTQYF.

At least ten counts were recorded for this clonotype. The J gene is TRBJ1-4, the V gene TRBV5-1; D is uncertain. Trimming took off 0 bases at V and 11 bases at J, with 17 bases between the two ends. Germline V gene sequence: CDR1 SGHRS, CDR2 YFSETQ. There are 15 residues in the CDR3. The CDR3 is CASSLAQTRTRKLFF. The CDR3 DNA reads as TGCGCCAGCAGCTTGGCCCAGACACGAACAAGGAAACTGTTTTTT.

A few counts support this clonotype. The chain recombines TRBV10-3 with TRBJ1-6, with D unresolved. The CDR3 runs 14 residues. The germline gives CDR1 ENHRY, CDR2 SYGVKD. V gave up 8 bases and J gave up 5 bases, with 13 bases separating them. The CDR3 region is CAIWRGGDNSPLHF. The DNA of the CDR3 is TGTGCCATCTGGCGGGGTGGGGATAATTCACCCCTCCACTTT.

The chain uses TRBV6-2 or TRBV6-3 and TRBJ2-5, with D perhaps being TRBD1 or TRBD2 (5 bases each). V shed 5 bases and J shed 1 base, with 11 bases lying between them. The CDR3 is made up of 14 amino acids. Germline-derived CDR1 and CDR2 are MNHEY and SVGEGT. The CDR3 spells CASSPGRPQETQYF. The CDR3 coding sequence is TGTGCCAGCAGTCCGGGACGGCCCCAAGAGACCCAGTACTTC.

CDR3 amino acids: CASSLSPEGPGELFF. The CDR3 bases are TGTGCCAGCAGCTTGAGCCCCGAGGGCCCCGGGGAGCTGTTTTTT. The chain links TRBV5-5 to TRBJ2-2, with D perhaps TRBD2 (5 bases). The V gene lost 1 base and the J gene lost 6 bases, with 13 bases spanning the gap. This CDR3 has 15 residues. Per germline, CDR1 SGHKS and CDR2 YYEKEE (reference sequence).

As to this clonotype: Since a much larger clone is just one base distant, this may be a read error. Since no conserved phenylalanine or tryptophan closes the CDR3, a read error is the likely cause. This chain uses TRBV29-1 with TRBJ2-1; 7 bases are shared with TRBD1. V was pared by 5 bases and J by 1 base, with 8 bases of the junction left unmatched. The CDR3 extends over 15 amino acids. The germline V gene encodes CDR1 SQVTM and CDR2 ANQGSEA. CDR3 DNA sequence: TGCAGCGTTCACCAGGGGGAAAGGTCCTACAATGAGCAGTTCTAC. It yields the protein CSVHQGERSYNEQFY.

The chain joins TRBV5-1 to TRBJ2-3; tentatively, D is TRBD1 or TRBD2 (5 bases each). Trimming removed 4 bases from V and 7 bases from J, with 22 bases in between. The germline gives CDR1 SGHRS, CDR2 YFSETQ. The CDR3 is 16 amino acids. CDR3 residues: CASSPRWGYSANTQYF. The CDR3 DNA sequence: TGCGCCAGCAGCCCGCGGTGGGGGTACTCGGCGAATACGCAGTATTTT.

The sample holds many counts of this clonotype. The chain combines TRBV20-1 with TRBJ2-1, with D tentatively TRBD2 (5 bases). The ends were cut back, 4 bases at V and 4 bases at J, with 14 bases in the middle. Germline V gives CDR1 DFQATT, CDR2 SNEGSKA (reference sequence). The CDR3 runs to 14 residues. Here the CDR3 reads CSAKRRRPYNEQFF. The DNA for the CDR3 is TGCAGTGCTAAGAGACGGAGGCCGTACAATGAGCAGTTCTTC.

In this sample, this clonotype turned up many times. Compared with germline, one end of the junction differs, possibly owing to a read error. V usage is TRBV6-5 and J usage is TRBJ1-2, with D tentatively TRBD1 (5 bases). This CDR3 is 10 amino acids long. CDR1 and CDR2 from the germline V gene are MNHEY and SVGAGI. The CDR3 loop reads CASSERQRPF. DNA of the CDR3: TGTGCCAGCAGTGAACGACAGAGACCATTC.

At least ten counts were recorded for this clonotype. This chain uses TRBV20-1 with TRBJ2-1, with a possible D match to TRBD1 (6 bases). From germline, CDR1 is DFQATT and CDR2 SNEGSKA (reference sequence). V lost 4 bases and J lost 0, with 13 bases in between. This CDR3 has 15 residues. CDR3 loop: CSATGQSHSYNEQFF. The DNA for the CDR3 is TGCAGTGCTACCGGACAGTCCCACTCCTACAATGAGCAGTTCTTC.